This T cell receptor beta chain was found in a study of human T cells and chemical hapten exposure. Study-wide background: Sensitization involved placing 2% DPC onto a 2 cm by 2 cm region of upper inner arm skin. Regarding the study as a whole: A positive correlation with patch test score was found for PT1 expanded TCR counts. Relative to controls, expanded TCRs formed significantly more large CDR3 similarity clusters.

The library tagged each cDNA molecule with unique molecular identifiers. TCRdb reprocessed the RACE reads with MiXCR, giving one entry per CDR3 protein. The sample holds more than 95,000 distinct CDR3 sequences; 27% are singletons and the top ten take 10% to 13%. The CDR3 is made up of 15 amino acids. CDR1 MNHNS and CDR2 SASEGT come from the germline V gene. The J segment lost 3 bases and the V segment lost 5 bases, leaving 8 bases of the junction unmatched. The time point was: patch test 3, about 24 weeks after DPC sensitization. The treatment denotes: therapeutic diphenylcyclopropenone sensitization with weekly scalp DPC. About this clonotype: Its target is unknown.

The TCR was taken from a man in his forties or fifties with alopecia areata. Some clones in this sample may be carry-over from other donors' samples. Sequenced material: whole blood, taken in connection with sensitization to the hapten diphenylcyclopropenone (DPC). The V gene is TRBV6-1, the J gene TRBJ2-3; 7 bases line up with TRBD2. The CDR3 protein is CASSKGLVVTDTQYF. DNA for the CDR3: TGTGCCAGCAGTAAAGGACTAGTAGTGACAGATACGCAGTATTTT.